This T cell receptor (beta chain) was captured by sequencing in a study of T cell responses to AZD1222 COVID-19 vaccine. This clone occurred once. The antigen is unknown. Assay used: immunoSEQ multiplex PCR; TCRdb lists only in-frame clones, some missing. This sample carries 90,000 to 120,000 clones, approximately 89% of them seen once, and the ten largest clones take over 3%. Trimming removed 0 bases at V and 0 bases at J, with 17 bases between. The CDR3 is made up of 18 amino acids. CDR1 SGHTA and CDR2 FQGNSA come from the germline V gene. Study conclusions and caveats: Distributed over spike, vaccine-associated CD4 TCRs predominated at 160-218 and 743-854. After two AZD1222 doses, spike-specific TCR breadth and depth rose versus day 0. Seropositive status at baseline applied to only a handful of AZD1222 recipients.

The source is an adult in good health. Specimen: peripheral blood, collected on day 0 of MenACWY control vaccination. The chain joins TRBV7-2 to TRBJ1-2; D is possibly TRBD1 (6 bases). CDR3: CASSLAQGRGGANYGYTF. CDR3 nucleotides: TGTGCCAGCAGCTTAGCTCAGGGTAGAGGGGGGGCTAACTATGGCTACACCTTC.